One sample yielded the 27 T cell receptor beta chains listed below, sequenced in a study of T cells after yellow fever vaccination. TCRdb itself ran the 5' RACE reads through MiXCR, one entry per CDR3 protein. The top ten clones hold roughly 0.9% of a sample with a few hundred thousand distinct CDR3 sequences, 6.5% to 8.5% of them seen once. This material consisted of CD4+ T cells sorted from PBMCs, taken 15 days after the yellow fever booster vaccination. The source is a man aged 25 to 45 who received the YFV17D yellow fever vaccine.

This clonotype has at least ten counts. V is TRBV4-3 and J is TRBJ2-1, with D possibly TRBD2 on 6 matching bases. The CDR3 runs to 15 residues. Trimming shortened V by 2 bases and J by 5 bases, and 13 bases separated the two germline ends. Germline CDR1 is LGHNA and CDR2 is YSLEER. CDR3 residues: CASSQRRDLDNEQFF. The CDR3, as DNA: TGCGCCAGCAGCCAACGGCGGGATCTCGACAATGAGCAGTTCTTC.

This clonotype was observed at least ten times. The chain has TRBV20-1 and TRBJ2-4; D is uncertain. Germline assignment: CDR1 DFQATT and CDR2 SNEGSKA (reference sequence). Trimming cost V 1 base and J 9 bases, with 7 bases left between them. This CDR3 spans 11 amino acids. This chain's CDR3 is CSARVGSIQYF. Written as DNA, the CDR3 is TGCAGTGCTAGAGTGGGAAGCATTCAGTACTTC.

The sample holds a few counts of this clonotype. This chain uses TRBV12-3 or TRBV12-4 with TRBJ1-5; 7 bases are shared with TRBD1. V lost 5 bases and J lost 7; bases outside the gene matches: 8. This CDR3 contains 14 residues. The CDR3 reads CASSGTVSGQPQHF. DNA of the CDR3: TGTGCCAGCAGTGGGACAGTCTCGGGGCAGCCCCAGCATTTT.

This clonotype has at least ten counts. The J gene is TRBJ2-2, the V gene TRBV7-3; D remains ambiguous. The germline V gene encodes CDR1 SGHTA and CDR2 FQGTGA. The CDR3 runs 11 residues. Trimming shortened V by 4 bases and J by 7 bases, and 4 bases separated the two germline ends. CDR3 nucleotides: TGTGCCAGCAGCTCCCACGGGGAGCTGTTTTTT. Protein sequence: CASSSHGELFF.

The V call is TRBV7-3, the J call TRBJ2-1; the match to TRBD1 covers 8 bases. The CDR3 totals 12 residues. Germline CDR1 reads SGHTA; CDR2 reads FQGTGA. J gave up 15 bases and V 4 bases, and 8 bases lay outside the gene matches. CDR3 sequence (DNA): TGTGCCAGCAGCTCGCCAGGACAGGGAAGGTTCTTC. Protein sequence: CASSSPGQGRFF.

This clonotype was seen many times. The J gene is TRBJ1-5, the V gene TRBV21-1; the table calls TRBD1, which could not be checked here. TRBV21-1 is tagged as a pseudogene. CDR3 length equals 13 residues. CDR3 coding DNA: TGTGCCAGCCCGGGGCGCAGAGGCCAGCCCCAGCATTTT. This codes for CASPGRRGQPQHF.

This clonotype has only a few counts. The rearrangement joins TRBV24-1 to TRBJ2-1; tentative D call: TRBD1 (5 bases). Germline assignment: CDR1 KGHDR and CDR2 SFDVKD. The V end lost 3 bases, the J end lost 7 bases, and 12 bases lay between the germline ends. CDR3 length equals 14 residues. The CDR3 here is CATSDAQGLNEQFF. As DNA, the CDR3 is TGTGCCACCAGTGATGCGCAGGGTCTGAATGAGCAGTTCTTC.

The sample holds a few counts of this clonotype. The chain combines TRBV7-8 with TRBJ2-7; D is undetermined. Germline loops: CDR1 SGHVS, CDR2 FQNEAQ. V shed 1 base and J shed 3 bases, with 10 bases lying between them. The CDR3 length is 14 residues. CDR3 nucleotide sequence: TGTGCCAGCAGCTTAGTTACACCCAACTACGAGCAGTACTTC. Its protein is CASSLVTPNYEQYF. Variable domain in full (rest from reference TRBV7-8 and TRBJ2-7): GAGVSQSPRYKVAKRGQDVALRCDPISGHVSLFWYQQALGQGPEFLTYFQNEAQLDKSGLPSDRFFAERPEGSVSTLKIQRTQQEDSAVYLCASSLVTPNYEQYFGPGTRLTVT.

The V call is TRBV28, the J call TRBJ2-5; TRBD1 is a possible D gene (6 bases). Per germline, CDR1 MDHEN and CDR2 SYDVKM. The V end was cut by 2 bases, the J end by 5 bases, with 15 bases between. The CDR3 sequence is 15 residues long. This CDR3 is CASSLESGVRETQYF. For the CDR3, the DNA is TGTGCCAGCAGTTTAGAGTCAGGGGTCCGGGAGACCCAGTACTTC.

This clonotype was observed many times. V usage is TRBV7-2 and J usage is TRBJ1-1; the match to TRBD1 covers 7 bases. From germline, CDR1 is SGHTA and CDR2 FQGNSA. The CDR3 sequence is 14 residues long. Unmatched junction bases numbered 7, after V lost 5 bases and J lost 4 bases. The CDR3 DNA reads as TGTGCCAGCAGCCTCCTACAGGGGACCACTGAAGCTTTCTTT. It yields the protein CASSLLQGTTEAFF.

This clonotype was observed many times. DNA for the CDR3: TGTGCCAGCAGTTATAAGCCCGCTCTTGTGGGACTAGCGAGGGCCAATGAGCAGTTCTTC. This sequence encodes CASSYKPALVGLARANEQFF. J is TRBJ2-1 and V is TRBV6-2 or TRBV6-3, with 10 bases lining up with TRBD2. Germline CDR1 reads MNHEY; CDR2 reads SVGEGT. Unmatched junction bases numbered 20, after V lost 3 bases and J lost 6 bases. The CDR3 has 20 amino acids.

V and J are TRBV10-3 and TRBJ2-1; 11 bases line up with TRBD2. This CDR3 is built from 13 residues. CDR1 and CDR2 from the germline V gene are ENHRY and SYGVKD. V was pared by 11 bases and J by 8 bases, with 8 bases of the junction left unmatched. The CDR3 reads CAFGTSGSDEQFF. CDR3 coding DNA: TGTGCCTTTGGTACTAGCGGGAGCGATGAGCAGTTCTTC.

This clonotype was recorded at least ten times. The chain recombines TRBV6-6 with TRBJ2-7; 8 positions agree with TRBD1. V lost 5 bases, J lost 6 bases, and 3 bases stayed unmatched. Germline V gene data show CDR1 as MNHNY and CDR2 as SVGAGI (reference sequence). The CDR3 runs 12 residues. CDR3 sequence: CASSHRGSEQYF. As DNA, the CDR3 is TGTGCCAGCAGTCACAGGGGGTCCGAGCAGTACTTC.

This clonotype was seen a handful of times. The rearrangement joins TRBV4-2 to TRBJ2-3; 7 bases fit TRBD1. CDR1 and CDR2 from the germline V gene are LGHNA and YNFKEQ. Germline trimming cut 7 bases from V and 5 bases from J; bases unmatched to any gene: 12. The CDR3 sequence is 15 residues long. CDR3 protein: CASNPRAQGLDTQYF. The CDR3 DNA sequence: TGTGCCAGCAACCCTCGGGCACAGGGGCTAGATACGCAGTATTTT.

This clonotype turned up a few times. The chain is built from TRBV5-1 and TRBJ1-2, with 7 bases matching TRBD1. The CDR3 runs to 14 residues. Germline assignment: CDR1 SGHRS and CDR2 YFSETQ. With 4 bases clipped from V and 5 bases from J, the junction kept 8 bases outside the gene matches. The CDR3 DNA reads TGCGCCAGCAGCATCCAGACAGGGTTGTATGGCTACACCTTC. Encoded protein: CASSIQTGLYGYTF. The complete variable domain, with remaining parts taken from reference TRBV5-1 and TRBJ1-2, reads KAGVTQTPRYLIKTRGQQVTLSCSPISGHRSVSWYQQTPGQGLQFLFEYFSETQRNKGNFPGRFSGRQFSNSRSEMNVSTLELGDSALYLCASSIQTGLYGYTFGSGTRLTVV.

The table lists this clonotype with many counts. The chain links TRBV18 to TRBJ2-7; the D is unclear. V was trimmed by 3 bases and J by 7 bases, leaving 10 bases between them. CDR3 length: 12 residues. Per the germline V gene, CDR1 is KGHSH and CDR2 is LQKENI. The CDR3 DNA follows: TGTGCCAGCTCACCGGGGTTGGAAGAGCAGTACTTC. Amino acid sequence: CASSPGLEEQYF.

Ten or more counts support this clonotype. The rearrangement joins TRBV16 to TRBJ2-1, with a possible D match to TRBD1 (5 bases). This CDR3 contains 13 residues. The V end was cut by 1 base, the J end by 9 bases, with 10 bases between. Per the germline V gene, CDR1 is KGHSY and CDR2 is FQNENV. The CDR3 loop is CASSQYNRLEQFF. CDR3 nucleotides: TGTGCCAGCAGCCAATATAACAGGCTTGAGCAGTTCTTC.

This clonotype was seen a handful of times. This may come from a read error, since a much larger clone is one base off. The V and J genes are TRBV7-2 and TRBJ2-3; D is unclear. In germline, CDR1 is SGHTA, CDR2 FQGNSA. There are 13 residues in the CDR3. V was trimmed by 3 bases and J by 0 bases, leaving 4 bases between them. The CDR3 spells CASSFPSTDTQYF. The CDR3 DNA follows: TGTGCCAGCAGCTTCCCTAGCACAGATACGCAGTATTTT.

This clonotype was seen at least ten times. V is TRBV20-1 and J is TRBJ1-3; D is undetermined. V was clipped by 2 bases and J by 0 bases, with 8 bases between them. CDR1 is DFQATT and CDR2 is SNEGSKA in the germline V gene (reference sequence). The CDR3 runs 14 residues. The CDR3 nucleotides read TGCAGTGCTAGATCTATGGCCTCTGGAAACACCATATATTTT. Encoded protein: CSARSMASGNTIYF.

This clonotype appeared a few times. The J gene is TRBJ1-5, the V gene TRBV3-1; D not certain. The CDR3 has 13 amino acids. The germline V gene has CDR1 LGHDT and CDR2 YNNKEL (reference sequence). V lost 4 bases to trimming and J lost 5 bases, with 9 bases between them. CDR3 sequence reads: CASSRGLDQPQHF. As DNA, the CDR3 is TGTGCCAGCAGCCGAGGGCTAGATCAGCCCCAGCATTTT.

The chain uses TRBV5-1 and TRBJ2-7; D possibly corresponds to TRBD2 (6 bases). CDR1 is SGHRS, CDR2 YFSETQ, per germline. V gave up 0 bases and J gave up 7 bases, with 17 bases separating them. This CDR3 is 15 amino acids long. CDR3 protein: CASSLEGPGAREQYF. CDR3 coding DNA: TGCGCCAGCAGCTTGGAGGGGCCGGGAGCGCGGGAGCAGTACTTC.

This rearrangement joins TRBV15 to TRBJ2-1; 7 bases map to TRBD2. CDR3 length equals 18 residues. In germline, CDR1 is LNHNV, CDR2 YYDKDF (reference sequence). The V segment lost 9 bases and the J segment 6 bases; nucleotides outside the gene matches: 23. The CDR3 reads CATVKWAGAISRGNEQFF. For the CDR3, the DNA is TGTGCCACAGTAAAATGGGCGGGAGCTATTTCCCGGGGCAATGAGCAGTTCTTC.

This rearrangement joins TRBV19 to TRBJ2-5, with TRBD1 identical over 7 bases. CDR3 size: 15 residues. Germline V gives CDR1 LNHDA, CDR2 SQIVND (reference sequence). Germline trimming cut 2 bases from V and 2 bases from J; bases unmatched to any gene: 5. This CDR3 reads CASSIRGRGQETQYF. The CDR3 coding sequence is TGTGCCAGTAGTATAAGGGGCAGGGGGCAAGAGACCCAGTACTTC.

In this sample, this clonotype turned up many times. The chain has TRBV20-1 and TRBJ2-3; the match to TRBD1 covers 8 bases. Germline V gene lookup returns CDR1 DFQATT and CDR2 SNEGSKA (reference sequence). The length of the CDR3 is 13 residues. V shed 6 bases, J shed 0 bases, and the junction held 2 bases outside the gene matches. CDR3 nucleotides: TGCAGTGCGAGGACAGGGAGCACAGATACGCAGTATTTT. This codes for CSARTGSTDTQYF.

This clonotype came up many times. The chain uses TRBV10-2 and TRBJ2-2; unclear D gene. CDR3 length: 15 amino acids. V dropped 4 bases and J dropped 0 bases, with 9 bases sitting between them. Germline lookup yields CDR1 WSHSY and CDR2 SAAADI. CDR3 DNA: TGCGCCAGCAGTGCTGCGGTCGCGAACACCGGGGAGCTGTTTTTT. It encodes CASSAAVANTGELFF.

The chain uses TRBV18 and TRBJ2-3; 9 bases align to TRBD2. V trimming: 4 bases; J trimming: 1 base; junction bases outside the gene matches: 15. Germline V gene sequence: CDR1 KGHSH, CDR2 LQKENI. CDR3 length equals 19 residues. The CDR3 sequence: CASSQEGLAWSWRTDTQYF. CDR3 nucleotides: TGTGCCAGCTCACAGGAGGGACTAGCCTGGAGTTGGCGCACAGATACGCAGTATTTT.

The chain uses TRBV7-7 and TRBJ2-1; 8 nucleotides agree with TRBD2. V lost 5 bases to trimming and J lost 4 bases; unmatched junction nucleotides: 16. Germline lookup yields CDR1 SSHAT and CDR2 FNYEAQ (reference sequence). The CDR3 loop spans 18 amino acids. CDR3 protein: CASSHKGLGAGDYNEQFF. The CDR3 DNA reads as TGTGCCAGCAGCCACAAGGGGTTGGGAGCGGGGGATTACAATGAGCAGTTCTTC.